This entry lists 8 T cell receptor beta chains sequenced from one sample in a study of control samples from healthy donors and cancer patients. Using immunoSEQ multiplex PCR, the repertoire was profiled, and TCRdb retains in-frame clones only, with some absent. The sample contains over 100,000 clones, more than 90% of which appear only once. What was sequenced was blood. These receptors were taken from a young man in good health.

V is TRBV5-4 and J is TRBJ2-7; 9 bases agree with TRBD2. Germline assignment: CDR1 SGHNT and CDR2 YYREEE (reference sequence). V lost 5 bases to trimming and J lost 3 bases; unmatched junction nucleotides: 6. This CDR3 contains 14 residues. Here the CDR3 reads CASSRRGGDYEQYF. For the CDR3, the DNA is TGTGCCAGCAGTAGGCGGGGGGGAGACTACGAGCAGTACTTC.

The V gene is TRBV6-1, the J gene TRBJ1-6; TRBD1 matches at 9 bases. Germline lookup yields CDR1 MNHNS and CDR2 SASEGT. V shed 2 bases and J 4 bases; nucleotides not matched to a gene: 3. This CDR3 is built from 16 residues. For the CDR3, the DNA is TGTGCCAGCAGTGAAAACGGACAGGGGTATAATTCACCCCTCCACTTT. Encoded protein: CASSENGQGYNSPLHF.

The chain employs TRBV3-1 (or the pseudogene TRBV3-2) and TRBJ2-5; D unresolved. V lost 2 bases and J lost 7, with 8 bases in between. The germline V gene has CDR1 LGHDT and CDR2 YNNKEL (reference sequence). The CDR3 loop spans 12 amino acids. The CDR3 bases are TGTGCCAGCAGCCAATCTGTGGGGACCCAGTACTTC. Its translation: CASSQSVGTQYF.

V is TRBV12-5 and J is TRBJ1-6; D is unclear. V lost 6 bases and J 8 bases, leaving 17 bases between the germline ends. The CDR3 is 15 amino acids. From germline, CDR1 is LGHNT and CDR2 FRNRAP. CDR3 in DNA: TGTGCTAGTGGGCACCATTTGGCCCGGGATTCACCCCTCCACTTT. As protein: CASGHHLARDSPLHF.

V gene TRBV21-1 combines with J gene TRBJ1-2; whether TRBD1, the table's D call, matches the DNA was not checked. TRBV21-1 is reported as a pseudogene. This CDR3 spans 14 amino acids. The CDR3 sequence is CASSKGQGFYGYTF. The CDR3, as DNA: TGTGCCAGCAGCAAGGGACAGGGATTCTATGGCTACACCTTC.

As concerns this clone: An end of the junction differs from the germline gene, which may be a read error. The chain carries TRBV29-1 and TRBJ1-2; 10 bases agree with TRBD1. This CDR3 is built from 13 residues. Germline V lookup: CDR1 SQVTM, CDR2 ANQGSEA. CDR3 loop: CSVVPPGTGALFF. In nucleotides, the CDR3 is TGCAGCGTGGTTCCCCCCGGGACAGGGGCTCTATTCTTC.

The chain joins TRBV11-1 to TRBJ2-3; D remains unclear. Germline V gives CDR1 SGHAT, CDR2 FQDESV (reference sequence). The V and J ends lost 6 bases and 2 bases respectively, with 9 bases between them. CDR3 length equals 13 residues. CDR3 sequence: CASSIASTDTQYF. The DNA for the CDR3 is TGTGCCAGCAGTATAGCTTCCACAGATACGCAGTATTTT.

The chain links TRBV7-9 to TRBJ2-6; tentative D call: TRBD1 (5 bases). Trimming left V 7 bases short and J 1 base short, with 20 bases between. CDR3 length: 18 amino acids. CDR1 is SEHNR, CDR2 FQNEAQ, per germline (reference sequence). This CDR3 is CASNPISGFRSGANVLTF. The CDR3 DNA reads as TGTGCCAGCAACCCAATATCAGGGTTTCGATCTGGGGCCAACGTCCTGACTTTC.